These 24 T cell receptor beta chains share one sample of origin, sequenced in a study of OX40 agonist ivuxolimab in advanced cancers. TCRdb's copy holds only in-frame clones and misses some; the assay was immunoSEQ multiplex PCR. Of 100,000 to 150,000 clones in the sample, 90% are singletons; the top ten hold about 1%. The sequencing here drew on CD4+ or CD8+ T cells sorted from blood, taken in a trial of the OX40 agonist ivuxolimab. These receptors all come from an adult with an advanced solid tumor such as melanoma, head and neck, liver or kidney cancer.

The CDR3 coding sequence is TGTGCCAGCAGCGTACGACGCGCGGGAGCAAGCAATGAGCAGTTCTTC. The encoded protein is CASSVRRAGASNEQFF. The V call is TRBV9, the J call TRBJ2-1, with 7 bases that match TRBD2. The CDR3 covers 16 residues. The germline V gene encodes CDR1 SGDLS and CDR2 YYNGEE. V dropped 1 base and J dropped 6; count of bases not matched to a gene: 10.

The chain couples TRBV5-6 to TRBJ2-7; D is ambiguous. This CDR3 comprises 16 residues. V was shortened by 3 bases and J by 4 bases, with 20 bases between the two germline ends. Germline loops: CDR1 SGHDT, CDR2 YYEEEE. CDR3 nucleotides: TGTGCCAGCAGCTCGCTGGGCTGGGATCCTGGATACGAGCAGTACTTC. This sequence encodes CASSSLGWDPGYEQYF.

The V gene is TRBV18, the J gene TRBJ1-5; D not resolved. Per the germline V gene, CDR1 is KGHSH and CDR2 is LQKENI. The V and J ends lost 2 bases and 2 bases respectively, with 10 bases between them. CDR3 length: 15 residues. This CDR3 reads CASSPSAVGNQPQHF. The CDR3 DNA reads as TGTGCCAGCTCACCATCGGCTGTTGGCAATCAGCCCCAGCATTTT.

The chain couples TRBV5-1 to TRBJ2-5, with TRBD1 identical over 9 bases. CDR1 is SGHRS and CDR2 is YFSETQ in the germline V gene. The trim removed 3 bases at V and 1 base at J, leaving 4 bases unmatched. CDR3 size: 15 residues. The CDR3 loop is CASSWGQGTQETQYF. CDR3 nucleotides: TGCGCCAGCAGCTGGGGACAGGGAACCCAAGAGACCCAGTACTTC.

This chain joins TRBV4-3 and TRBJ1-3, with D tentatively TRBD1 (6 bases). Trimming took 0 bases from V and 3 from J, leaving 15 bases between them. CDR3 length: 17 amino acids. The germline CDR1 and CDR2 sequences are LGHNA and YSLEER. This chain's CDR3 is CASSQDRGISIGNTIYF. CDR3 nucleotide sequence: TGCGCCAGCAGCCAAGATAGGGGGATTTCTATTGGAAACACCATATATTTT.

This clone was detected once. The rearrangement uses TRBV28 and TRBJ2-3; no reliable D call. Germline V gives CDR1 MDHEN, CDR2 SYDVKM. V was clipped by 4 bases and J by 4 bases, with 0 bases between them. The CDR3 covers 10 residues. CDR3 amino acids: CASSSDTQYF. Written as DNA, the CDR3 is TGTGCCAGCAGTTCAGATACGCAGTATTTT.

V usage is TRBV11-2 and J usage is TRBJ1-3; TRBD1 is a possible D gene (5 bases). V was pared by 1 base and J by 2 bases, with 12 bases between. Germline CDR1 and CDR2: SGHAT and FQNNGV. This CDR3 is 16 amino acids long. CDR3: CASSLVGAGTGNTIYF. DNA of the CDR3: TGTGCCAGCAGCTTAGTAGGTGCAGGGACTGGAAACACCATATATTTT.

The rearrangement joins TRBV5-6 to TRBJ2-5, with D unresolved. The germline V and J ends were trimmed by 4 bases and 6 bases, with 13 bases remaining between them. Germline-derived CDR1 and CDR2 are SGHDT and YYEEEE. The CDR3 sequence is 13 residues long. The chain's CDR3 is CASSSIHAKTQYF. Here the CDR3 DNA reads TGTGCCAGCAGCAGCATTCACGCCAAGACCCAGTACTTC.

The CDR3 is CASSASGRLNNEQFF. The CDR3 DNA reads TGTGCCAGCAGCGCTAGCGGGAGGTTAAACAATGAGCAGTTCTTC. This sequence joins TRBV7-6 and TRBJ2-1, with TRBD2 matching 11 bases. Germline CDR1 is SGHVS and CDR2 is FNYEAQ. V dropped 5 bases and J dropped 5; count of bases not matched to a gene: 5. The CDR3 is 15 amino acids.

This sequence joins TRBV5-4 and TRBJ2-1; 9 nucleotides match TRBD2. Trimming cost V 4 bases and J 4 bases; bases outside gene matches: 9. The germline gives CDR1 SGHNT, CDR2 YYREEE (reference sequence). This CDR3 has 16 residues. The CDR3 DNA follows: TGTGCCAGCAGCCGCGGGGGGGACACTCCTTACAATGAGCAGTTCTTC. It is translated as CASSRGGDTPYNEQFF. The full variable domain, in which reference TRBV5-4 and TRBJ2-1 provide the parts outside the CDR3, is ETGVTQSPTHLIKTRGQQVTLRCSSQSGHNTVSWYQQALGQGPQFIFQYYREEENGRGNFPPRFSGLQFPNYSSELNVNALELDDSALYLCASSRGGDTPYNEQFFGPGTRLTVL.

The chain uses TRBV18 and TRBJ2-3; D remains ambiguous. This CDR3 is 13 amino acids long. V was clipped by 3 bases and J by 4 bases, with 8 bases between them. Germline V lookup: CDR1 KGHSH, CDR2 LQKENI. The CDR3 DNA sequence: TGTGCCAGCTCACCTAGTAGAGCAGATACGCAGTATTTT. As protein: CASSPSRADTQYF.

The genes are TRBV6-5 and TRBJ1-6; no firm D call. Germline loops: CDR1 MNHEY, CDR2 SVGAGI. The CDR3 is 14 residues long. V was shortened by 5 bases and J by 9 bases, with 14 bases between the two germline ends. The CDR3 nucleotides read TGTGCCAGCAGTCGAACAGTCCATAGTTCACCCCTCCACTTT. This codes for CASSRTVHSSPLHF.

The chain recombines TRBV18 with TRBJ2-5; D ambiguous. In germline, CDR1 is KGHSH, CDR2 LQKENI. This CDR3 contains 15 residues. V lost 0 bases, J lost 5 bases, and 13 bases lay in between. This CDR3 reads CASSPPSRSRETQYF. The CDR3 bases are TGTGCCAGCTCACCACCGAGCCGATCTCGGGAGACCCAGTACTTC. Based on the CDR3 plus reference TRBV18 and TRBJ2-5, the full variable domain is NAGVMQNPRHLVRRRGQEARLRCSPMKGHSHVYWYRQLPEEGLKFMVYLQKENIIDESGMPKERFSAEFPKEGPSILRIQQVVRGDSAAYFCASSPPSRSRETQYFGPGTRLLVL.

CDR3: CASSEVGGSFYNEQFF. Here the CDR3 DNA reads TGTGCCAGCAGTGAAGTGGGCGGGAGCTTCTACAATGAGCAGTTCTTC. This rearrangement joins TRBV2 to TRBJ2-1; TRBD2 matches at 7 bases. V dropped 1 base and J dropped 3; count of bases not matched to a gene: 6. In germline, CDR1 is SNHLY, CDR2 FYNNEI. This CDR3 region has 16 residues.

This chain joins TRBV2 and TRBJ2-2; D might be TRBD1 or TRBD2, each matching 6 bases. Looked up from germline, CDR1 is SNHLY and CDR2 is FYNNEI. CDR3 length: 14 amino acids. The V gene lost 4 bases and the J gene lost 6 bases, with 12 bases spanning the gap. For the CDR3, the DNA is TGTGCCAGCAGTGGAAGGGGGGTGGCCGGGGAGCTGTTTTTT. Protein sequence: CASSGRGVAGELFF.

V usage is TRBV29-1 and J usage is TRBJ2-1; possible D gene TRBD1, 5 bases. Germline V lookup: CDR1 SQVTM, CDR2 ANQGSEA. The V gene lost 0 bases and the J gene lost 0 bases, with 12 bases spanning the gap. CDR3 size: 16 residues. This chain's CDR3 is CSVEDPGASSYNEQFF. In DNA, the CDR3 is TGCAGCGTTGAAGACCCTGGGGCAAGCTCCTACAATGAGCAGTTCTTC.

V and J are TRBV4-3 and TRBJ1-2, with 7 bases fitting TRBD1. Germline V gene lookup returns CDR1 LGHNA and CDR2 YSLEER. The CDR3 has 16 residues. The V segment lost 2 bases and the J segment 9 bases; nucleotides outside the gene matches: 15. The CDR3 loop is CASSQTMIGTESRYTF. CDR3 DNA sequence: TGCGCCAGCAGCCAAACTATGATTGGGACAGAATCACGCTACACCTTC.

The CDR3 protein is CASSSSSGPQGEQFF. CDR3 bases: TGTGCCAGCAGCTCCTCTAGCGGTCCTCAAGGGGAGCAGTTCTTC. The gene calls are TRBV7-3 and TRBJ2-1; 7 positions agree with TRBD2. J was trimmed by 10 bases and V by 4 bases; bases with no gene match: 13. The CDR3 is 15 amino acids. Germline CDR1 is SGHTA and CDR2 is FQGTGA.

The chain couples TRBV5-1 to TRBJ1-3; D is possibly TRBD1 (5 bases). This CDR3 comprises 16 residues. CDR1 and CDR2 (germline): SGHRS, YFSETQ. Trimming took off 1 base at V and 0 bases at J, with 11 bases between the two ends. Here the CDR3 DNA reads TGCGCCAGCAGCTTGTATACAGGCGCCTCTGGAAACACCATATATTTT. It is translated as CASSLYTGASGNTIYF.

The chain employs TRBV19 and TRBJ2-5; a possible D gene is TRBD1 (5 bases). The CDR3 runs 16 residues. The V gene lost 0 bases and the J gene lost 2 bases, with 13 bases spanning the gap. Germline V gives CDR1 LNHDA, CDR2 SQIVND (reference sequence). CDR3 in DNA: TGTGCCAGTAGTATAGATCGCGACAGATCACAAGAGACCCAGTACTTC. Its protein product is CASSIDRDRSQETQYF. Drawing the rest from reference TRBV19 and TRBJ2-5, the complete variable domain is DGGITQSPKYLFRKEGQNVTLSCEQNLNHDAMYWYRQDPGQGLRLIYYSQIVNDFQKGDIAEGYSVSREKKESFPLTVTSAQKNPTAFYLCASSIDRDRSQETQYFGPGTRLLVL.

In the case of this clone: No conserved phenylalanine or tryptophan ends this CDR3, so it is likely a read error. It is unclear where the CDR3 begins or ends on the DNA, so no DNA is shown, and the CDR3 is as TCRdb lists it. V gene TRBV18 combines with J gene TRBJ2-7; the table's D call TRBD2 went unverified against the DNA. The CDR3 has 13 amino acids, counting both end residues. Germline V gives CDR1 KGHSH, CDR2 LQKENI. The CDR3 region is CASSQGTSGGPRI.

The chain joins TRBV7-9 to TRBJ1-1, with 9 bases lining up with TRBD1. Germline trimming cut 5 bases from V and 3 bases from J; bases unmatched to any gene: 7. CDR1 is SEHNR and CDR2 is FQNEAQ in the germline V gene (reference sequence). The CDR3 is 15 residues long. The DNA for the CDR3 is TGTGCCAGCAGCAAACGACAGGGGGGGGACACTGAAGCTTTCTTT. It encodes CASSKRQGGDTEAFF.

This chain uses TRBV30 with TRBJ1-5; 7 bases are a match to TRBD1. CDR3 length: 13 residues. In germline, CDR1 is GTSNPN, CDR2 SVGIG (reference sequence). V shed 2 bases and J 4 bases; nucleotides not matched to a gene: 2. CDR3 loop: CAWSTGVNQPQHF. The CDR3 DNA follows: TGTGCCTGGAGTACAGGGGTAAATCAGCCCCAGCATTTT.

V and J are TRBV5-1 and TRBJ1-3; D unresolved. Germline CDR1 reads SGHRS; CDR2 reads YFSETQ. The CDR3 covers 15 residues. Trimming left V 0 bases short and J 0 bases short, with 7 bases between. The CDR3 loop reads CASSLGGSSGNTIYF. The CDR3 nucleotides read TGCGCCAGCAGCTTGGGAGGGTCCTCTGGAAACACCATATATTTT.